This TCR beta chain was recovered during a study of shared clonotypes between healthy human individuals. Study at large: Every donor yielded three CD4 naive, three CD4 memory, two CD8 naive and one CD8 memory plate. Whole-study results and caveats: Sequencing depth was predicted to influence how clonotypes are shared among donors.

Germline V lookup: CDR1 LNHNV, CDR2 YYDKDF (reference sequence). V was cut by 6 bases and J by 2 bases, with 8 bases left in between. The CDR3 is made up of 12 amino acids. Points on this clone: Its antigen is unidentified.

Once extracted for a subset, genomic DNA was divided evenly among several immunoSEQ plates. Per the original methods: Filtering was not the same, since immunoSEQ gave junction-only sequences without quality scores. Produced via immunoSEQ multiplex PCR; TCRdb's table is partial and in-frame only. V and J calls and clone size come straight from that table; D and trimming were deduced from the DNA. The table records fewer than 850,000 clones, about 90% of them present only once. What was sequenced was memory CD8+ T cells from PBMCs. Specified subset: CD45RO+ cells pooled with CCR7-negative TemRA cells. This rearrangement joins TRBV15 to TRBJ2-7, with D tentatively TRBD1 (6 bases). This receptor was taken from a man aged 18 to 35 in good health. Some clones in this sample may be carry-over from other donors' samples. The CDR3 loop is CATRQGPYEQYF. CDR3 bases: TGTGCCACCAGACAGGGTCCCTACGAGCAGTACTTC.